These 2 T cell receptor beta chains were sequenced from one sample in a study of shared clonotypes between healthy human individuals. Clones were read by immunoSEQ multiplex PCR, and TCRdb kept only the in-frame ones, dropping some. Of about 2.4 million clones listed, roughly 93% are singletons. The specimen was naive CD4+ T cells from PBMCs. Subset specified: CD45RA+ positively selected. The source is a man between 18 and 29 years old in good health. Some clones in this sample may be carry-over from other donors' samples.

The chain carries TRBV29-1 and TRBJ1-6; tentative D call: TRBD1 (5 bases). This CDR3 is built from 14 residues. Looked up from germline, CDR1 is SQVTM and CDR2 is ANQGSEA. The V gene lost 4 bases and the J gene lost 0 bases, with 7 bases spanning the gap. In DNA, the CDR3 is TGCAGCGTTGGGGGGGACTCCTATAATTCACCCCTCCACTTT. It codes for CSVGGDSYNSPLHF.

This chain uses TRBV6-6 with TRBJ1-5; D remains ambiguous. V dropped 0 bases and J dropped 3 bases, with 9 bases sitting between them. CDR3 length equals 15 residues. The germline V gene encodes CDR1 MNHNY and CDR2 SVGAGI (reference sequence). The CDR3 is CASSYSRPLNQPQHF. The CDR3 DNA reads TGTGCCAGCAGTTACTCGAGACCCCTCAATCAGCCCCAGCATTTT.